The clone carrying this TCR beta chain has only a few counts. Its antigen is not known. Isolated RNA was reverse transcribed in full, so expressed TCRB transcripts were sequenced. Assay used: immunoSEQ multiplex PCR; TCRdb lists only in-frame clones, some missing. The sample yields a few hundred thousand clones, 9.6% seen once. This sample stems from a study of beta chain features in type 1 diabetes. Overall study: On cell yields, gender and age, patients and healthy donors were similar. Study-wide findings and caveats: HLA effects on TCRB rearrangement stayed unresolved here.

Trimming pared 3 bases from V and 1 base from J, leaving 6 bases between. Germline V gene sequence: CDR1 MDHEN, CDR2 SYDVKM. The CDR3 contains 13 residues. The source is a woman aged 18-29 years in good health. The J gene is TRBJ1-1, the V gene TRBV28; D is unclear. What was sequenced was naive CD4+ T cells from blood. The CDR3 bases are TGTGCCAGCAGTTTCCCGGGGAACACTGAAGCTTTCTTT. It specifies CASSFPGNTEAFF.